Reported below is one TCR beta chain. This sample was included in a study of blood T cell repertoires in COVID-19. Some clones are missing from TCRdb's copy, which holds only in-frame ones; the method was immunoSEQ multiplex PCR. The profile shows over 120,000 clones, roughly 88% of them singletons. Germline assignment: CDR1 SGHTA and CDR2 FQGNSA. The CDR3 runs to 16 residues. The junction had 4 bases not matched to a gene; V was cut back by 1 base and J by 8 bases. The sequenced sample consisted of peripheral blood. The chain combines TRBV7-2 with TRBJ2-1; 14 nucleotides line up with TRBD2. This TCR came from a man in his sixties with active or convalescent COVID-19. Here the CDR3 reads CASSLGGTSGSDEQFF. Written as DNA, the CDR3 is TGTGCCAGCAGCTTAGGGGGGACTAGCGGGAGCGATGAGCAGTTCTTC.